The 10 T cell receptor beta chains below come from one sample, sequenced in a study of control samples from healthy donors and cancer patients. TCRdb's table, derived via immunoSEQ multiplex PCR, lists solely in-frame clones and lacks some. The sample holds 150,000 to 200,000 clones, 90% seen once. Sequencing was performed on blood. All receptors derive from a woman between 45 and 60 years old in good health.

The chain joins TRBV28 to TRBJ1-4; D remains unclear. V dropped 7 bases and J dropped 3 bases, with 21 bases sitting between them. CDR1 is MDHEN and CDR2 is SYDVKM in the germline V gene. The CDR3 contains 17 residues. The chain's CDR3 is CASIKRPRASSNEKLFF. The CDR3 nucleotides read TGTGCCAGCATCAAACGACCGAGGGCTAGCTCTAATGAAAAACTGTTTTTT.

V is TRBV30 and J is TRBJ1-2, with D possibly matching TRBD1 (5 bases). Trimming stripped 1 base from V and 8 bases from J, with 14 bases between. This CDR3 is 13 amino acids long. Germline CDR1 reads GTSNPN; CDR2 reads SVGIG (reference sequence). The CDR3 nucleotides read TGTGCCTGGAGTGCATCTGGGACGGCCGGCTACACCTTC. Its translation is CAWSASGTAGYTF.

The chain joins TRBV6-5 to TRBJ2-7, with D possibly matching TRBD1 (6 bases). Trimming left V 6 bases short and J 4 bases short, with 19 bases between. The CDR3 loop spans 15 amino acids. In germline, CDR1 is MNHEY, CDR2 SVGAGI. DNA of the CDR3: TGTGCCAGCAGCCCGGGACATGGGGGAATTTACGAGCAGTACTTC. This encodes CASSPGHGGIYEQYF.

This chain joins TRBV7-2 and TRBJ1-5, with D possibly being TRBD1 (5 bases). The CDR3 consists of 14 residues. Germline CDR1 is SGHTA and CDR2 is FQGNSA. Trimming pared 5 bases from V and 0 bases from J, leaving 8 bases between. CDR3 nucleotide sequence: TGTGCCAGCAGCCTGGACAATAGCAATCAGCCCCAGCATTTT. It is translated as CASSLDNSNQPQHF.

CDR3 DNA sequence: TGTGCCAGCAGTTTAACCTCGGCCGAGCAGTACTTC. Its translation: CASSLTSAEQYF. The chain joins TRBV28 to TRBJ2-7; D unresolved. CDR3 length equals 12 residues. Germline V gene data show CDR1 as MDHEN and CDR2 as SYDVKM. V dropped 2 bases and J dropped 6 bases, with 8 bases sitting between them.

The rearrangement joins TRBV29-1 to TRBJ1-2, with a possible D match to TRBD1 (6 bases). The CDR3 runs 15 residues. CDR1 and CDR2 (germline): SQVTM, ANQGSEA. Trimming cost V 2 bases and J 6 bases, with 19 bases left between them. The CDR3 nucleotides read TGCAGCGTTGAATCGGCAGGGGCTCCAATTGATGGCTACACCTTC. It yields the protein CSVESAGAPIDGYTF.

V is TRBV9 and J is TRBJ2-1; weak D call: TRBD1 (6 bases). This CDR3 is 11 amino acids long. The germline V and J ends were trimmed by 3 bases and 8 bases, with 6 bases remaining between them. The V gene's germline CDR1 is SGDLS and CDR2 YYNGEE. The CDR3 nucleotides read TGTGCCAGCAGCGAGGGGGATGAGCAGTTCTTC. Its translation is CASSEGDEQFF.

The chain employs TRBV12-5 and TRBJ2-1, with TRBD1 matching 7 bases. The CDR3 spans 13 residues. The junction had 8 bases not matched to a gene; V was cut back by 7 bases and J by 8 bases. Germline values: CDR1 LGHNT, CDR2 FRNRAP. The CDR3 reads CASASPGGDEQFF. In DNA, the CDR3 is TGTGCTAGTGCCTCCCCAGGGGGAGATGAGCAGTTCTTC.

The rearrangement links TRBV14 to TRBJ1-1; tentatively, D is TRBD1 (5 bases). The CDR3 has 14 amino acids. Trimming left V 4 bases short and J 10 bases short, with 19 bases between. Germline-derived CDR1 and CDR2 are SGHDN and FVKESK. CDR3 in DNA: TGTGCCAGCAGCCGGGGGGGAGGGTTCGATGGAGCTTTCTTT. This translates into CASSRGGGFDGAFF.

This chain connects TRBV21-1 to TRBJ1-2; the table's TRBD1 call for D was not verified on the DNA. TRBV21-1 is a known pseudogene. The CDR3 loop spans 12 amino acids. The CDR3: CASSLRVHGYTF. The CDR3 bases are TGTGCCAGCAGCCTCAGGGTTCATGGCTACACCTTC.